The T cell receptor (beta chain) under discussion was sequenced for a study of cytomegalovirus exposure and HLA in healthy donors. Findings and caveats of the study: In a later analysis, approximately 15,000 TCR beta sequences were associated with HLA alleles at 0.05 false discovery rate. There were reportedly fewer N-insertions in an Asian-associated ancestry cluster than the roughly 680-donor mean, in a later analysis. Immune exposure information available was restricted to CMV serostatus.

Donors in the study were healthy people who gave bone marrow. As concerns this clone: The antigen is not known.

The primer mix had 60 Vbeta and 13 Jbeta primers. Measured with immunoSEQ multiplex PCR; TCRdb has only the in-frame clones, and not every one. The sample has approximately 110,000 clones, 73% seen once. This TCR derives from a man between 60 and 75 years old in good health and CMV-seropositive. Sequencing used PBMCs.

The CDR3 protein is CASKLPGTGLISAEAFF. Written as DNA, the CDR3 is TGTGCCAGCAAGCTCCCAGGGACAGGTCTAATTAGCGCAGAAGCTTTCTTT. The chain has TRBV28 and TRBJ1-1; 8 bases agree with TRBD1. Losses at the gene ends were 7 bases for V and 8 bases for J; bases not matched to a gene: 21. Germline V gives CDR1 MDHEN, CDR2 SYDVKM. This CDR3 has 17 amino acids. Variable domain in full (rest from reference TRBV28 and TRBJ1-1): DVKVTQSSRYLVKRTGEKVFLECVQDMDHENMFWYRQDPGLGLRLIYFSYDVKMKEKGDIPEGYSVSREKKERFSLILESASTNQTSMYLCASKLPGTGLISAEAFFGQGTRLTVV.